This T cell receptor (beta chain) was identified during a study of T-cell reconstitution after alpha-beta-depleted transplantation in children. Library preparation (for TCRbeta) was performed with unique molecular identifiers. TCRdb re-derived calls from the PCR reads in MiXCR, one entry per CDR3 protein. The data show some 830,000 distinct CDR3 sequences, roughly 16% seen once. This CDR3 region has 18 residues. V lost 6 bases and J lost 0, with 22 bases in between. CDR1 is SGHAT, CDR2 FQDESV, per germline (reference sequence). The chain joins TRBV11-1 to TRBJ2-3; D is perhaps TRBD1 (5 bases). The receptor's source is a male patient between 5 and 17 years old who had a stem cell transplant for acute lymphoblastic leukemia, so the T cells may come from the graft donor. Specimen: PBMCs, mostly from graft donor cells, collected 360 days after TCRalphabeta/CD19-depleted stem cell transplant. This chain's CDR3 is CASSSTYNTAGSTDTQYF. As DNA, the CDR3 is TGTGCCAGCAGTTCGACTTACAACACGGCAGGGAGCACAGATACGCAGTATTTT.